The rows below give T cell receptor beta chains drawn from one sample of a study of cytomegalovirus exposure and HLA in healthy donors. This table comes from immunoSEQ multiplex PCR, and its TCRdb copy is limited to in-frame clones, with some not included. The table has about 210,000 clones, about three quarters seen once. Sequencing was carried out using PBMCs. These receptors were obtained from a male donor in good health and CMV-seronegative. Both conserved end residues are part of each CDR3. Each record gives: J gene, clone size, D gene, V gene, CDR3 DNA, CDR3 protein. A D gene is named only where the DNA matches it firmly. Where a row states a size, it is once, few, many or the class of an expanded clone; other rows omit it.

j_gene: TRBJ2-7; abundance: .; d_gene: .; v_gene: TRBV19; CDR3nt: TGTGCCAGTAGTATACAGCTAGACCCCTACGAGCAGTACTTC; CDR3aa: CASSIQLDPYEQYF
j_gene: TRBJ2-1; abundance: .; d_gene: TRBD2; v_gene: TRBV9; CDR3nt: TGTGCCAGCAGCGACGGGACTAGCGGCTACAATGAGCAGTTCTTC; CDR3aa: CASSDGTSGYNEQFF
j_gene: TRBJ2-5; abundance: once; d_gene: TRBD1; v_gene: TRBV27; CDR3nt: TGTGCCAGCAGCACCGGGACAGTCCCTACGTCGCAGTACTTC; CDR3aa: CASSTGTVPTSQYF
j_gene: TRBJ1-1; abundance: .; d_gene: TRBD1; v_gene: TRBV5-1; CDR3nt: TGCGCCAGCAGCTCGGTCGGGACAGGGTGGGTCACTGAAGCTTTCTTT; CDR3aa: CASSSVGTGWVTEAFF
j_gene: TRBJ2-7; abundance: .; d_gene: TRBD2; v_gene: TRBV5-6; CDR3nt: TGTGCCAGCAGCCCCGGGACTAGCTTCGAGCAGTACTTC; CDR3aa: CASSPGTSFEQYF
j_gene: TRBJ2-1; abundance: .; d_gene: TRBD2; v_gene: TRBV7-6; CDR3nt: TGTGCCAGCAGCCTAACTAGCGGGGGGCCCTACAATGAGCAGTTCTTC; CDR3aa: CASSLTSGGPYNEQFF
j_gene: TRBJ2-2; abundance: .; d_gene: .; v_gene: TRBV19; CDR3nt: TGTGCCAGTAGTATGACGGGGTCTGGGGAGCTGTTTTTT; CDR3aa: CASSMTGSGELFF
j_gene: TRBJ2-7; abundance: .; d_gene: TRBD1; v_gene: TRBV29-1; CDR3nt: TGCAGCGTTGGGCACGGGACAGGGGGCTACGAGCAGTACTTC; CDR3aa: CSVGHGTGGYEQYF
j_gene: TRBJ2-7; abundance: few; d_gene: TRBD1; v_gene: TRBV5-1; CDR3nt: TGCGCCAGCAGCCCTCTCGGGACAGGTACTGTCTACGAGCAGTACTTC; CDR3aa: CASSPLGTGTVYEQYF
j_gene: TRBJ1-2; abundance: .; d_gene: TRBD1; v_gene: TRBV7-6; CDR3nt: TGTGCCAGCAGCGCAATGCTCCCTCGGGACAGGGTGCTCTATGGCTACACCTTC; CDR3aa: CASSAMLPRDRVLYGYTF
j_gene: TRBJ2-3; abundance: .; d_gene: TRBD2; v_gene: TRBV10-3; CDR3nt: TGTGCCATCAGTGAGTCGCCTAGCGGGACACCAGATACGCAGTATTTT; CDR3aa: CAISESPSGTPDTQYF
j_gene: TRBJ1-2; abundance: .; d_gene: .; v_gene: TRBV28; CDR3nt: TGTGCCAGCAGTTCACAACGTCTCTGGCAGTATGGCTACACCTTC; CDR3aa: CASSSQRLWQYGYTF
j_gene: TRBJ2-7; abundance: .; d_gene: TRBD2; v_gene: TRBV5-1; CDR3nt: TGCGCCAGCAGCCCAGCGAGGAGCGGGGGGTTCGACGAGCAGTACTTC; CDR3aa: CASSPARSGGFDEQYF
j_gene: TRBJ2-7; abundance: .; d_gene: .; v_gene: TRBV14; CDR3nt: TGTGCCCACAGGGGCGCGGGATACGAGCAGTACTTC; CDR3aa: CAHRGAGYEQYF
j_gene: TRBJ1-5; abundance: .; d_gene: .; v_gene: TRBV6-6; CDR3nt: TGTGCCAGCAGTTCTGCTATGGGGGGAAACAATCAGCCCCAGCATTTT; CDR3aa: CASSSAMGGNNQPQHF
j_gene: TRBJ2-7; abundance: .; d_gene: .; v_gene: TRBV30; CDR3nt: TGTGCCTGGAGACTCCCCGGAAGGGAGAGCGAGCAGTACTTC; CDR3aa: CAWRLPGRESEQYF
j_gene: TRBJ2-5; abundance: .; d_gene: TRBD2; v_gene: TRBV28; CDR3nt: TGTGCCACCGCCGGGGGGGGCTGGGAGACCCAGTACTTC; CDR3aa: CATAGGGWETQYF
j_gene: TRBJ2-2; abundance: few; d_gene: .; v_gene: TRBV19; CDR3nt: TGTGCCAGTAGTATTAGGGGAAGGGGTTTCGGGGAGCTGTTTTTT; CDR3aa: CASSIRGRGFGELFF
j_gene: TRBJ1-5; abundance: .; d_gene: .; v_gene: TRBV27; CDR3nt: TGTGCCAGCAGTTTGGAGAATAGCAATCAGCCCCAGCATTTT; CDR3aa: CASSLENSNQPQHF
j_gene: TRBJ2-5; abundance: .; d_gene: TRBD1; v_gene: TRBV6-5; CDR3nt: TGTGCCAGCAGTTCTGGGACAGGGACGGAGACCCAGTACTTC; CDR3aa: CASSSGTGTETQYF
j_gene: TRBJ2-7; abundance: .; d_gene: TRBD1; v_gene: TRBV5-6; CDR3nt: TGTGCCAGCAGTACGACCGGGACAGGGGCCCACGAGCAGTACTTC; CDR3aa: CASSTTGTGAHEQYF
j_gene: TRBJ1-5; abundance: .; d_gene: TRBD1; v_gene: TRBV5-6; CDR3nt: TGTGCCAGCAGCCTAGGGACAGGGAGCAATCAGCCCCAGCATTTT; CDR3aa: CASSLGTGSNQPQHF
j_gene: TRBJ2-3; abundance: few; d_gene: TRBD2; v_gene: TRBV19; CDR3nt: TGTGCCAGTAGTCTTAGCGGGATAGATACGCAGTATTTT; CDR3aa: CASSLSGIDTQYF
j_gene: TRBJ2-7; abundance: .; d_gene: .; v_gene: TRBV10-1; CDR3nt: TGCGCCAGCAGCGCTAGGGACTCTGTGGGGGAGCAGTACTTC; CDR3aa: CASSARDSVGEQYF
j_gene: TRBJ2-1; abundance: .; d_gene: TRBD2; v_gene: TRBV7-2; CDR3nt: TGTGCCAGCAGCTATACTAGCGGGAGTTCTTACAATGAGCAGTTCTTC; CDR3aa: CASSYTSGSSYNEQFF
j_gene: TRBJ2-5; abundance: .; d_gene: .; v_gene: TRBV27; CDR3nt: TGTGCCAGCAGTCGACTAGGAGCTGGGGAGACCCAGTACTTC; CDR3aa: CASSRLGAGETQYF
j_gene: TRBJ2-5; abundance: .; d_gene: TRBD2; v_gene: TRBV7-2; CDR3nt: TGTGCCAGCAGCTTAGGTAGCGGGGGGGCCGGGGTAGAGACCCAGTACTTC; CDR3aa: CASSLGSGGAGVETQYF
j_gene: TRBJ1-1; abundance: once; d_gene: TRBD1; v_gene: TRBV27; CDR3nt: TGTGCCAGCAGTTTGCCGGGACAGGCAAAGAACACTGAAGCTTTCTTT; CDR3aa: CASSLPGQAKNTEAFF
j_gene: TRBJ1-1; abundance: few; d_gene: .; v_gene: TRBV4-3; CDR3nt: TGCGCCAGCAGCCAAGGAGGGAACACTGAAGCTTTCTTT; CDR3aa: CASSQGGNTEAFF
j_gene: TRBJ1-2; abundance: .; d_gene: .; v_gene: TRBV7-3; CDR3nt: TGTGCCAGCAGCTCCTCGGGGCAGGGGTATGGCTACACCTTC; CDR3aa: CASSSSGQGYGYTF
j_gene: TRBJ1-5; abundance: .; d_gene: TRBD1; v_gene: TRBV18; CDR3nt: TGTGCCAGCTCACCGGACAGGGGGCTAGAGCCCCAGCATTTT; CDR3aa: CASSPDRGLEPQHF
j_gene: TRBJ2-2; abundance: .; d_gene: .; v_gene: TRBV9; CDR3nt: TGTGCCAGCAGCGTAGGGGGCTTGCTCGGGGAGCTGTTTTTT; CDR3aa: CASSVGGLLGELFF
j_gene: TRBJ2-6; abundance: .; d_gene: TRBD1; v_gene: TRBV14; CDR3nt: TGTGCCAGCAGCCAAGACCAACAGGGGGCCGGCTTTTTTGGGGCCAACGTCCTGACTTTC; CDR3aa: CASSQDQQGAGFFGANVLTF
j_gene: TRBJ2-1; abundance: .; d_gene: .; v_gene: TRBV7-9; CDR3nt: TGTGCCAGCAGCGGTCGGGGGTCTCCGGGGGATGAGCAGTTCTTC; CDR3aa: CASSGRGSPGDEQFF
j_gene: TRBJ1-6; abundance: .; d_gene: .; v_gene: TRBV6-5; CDR3nt: TGTGCCAGCAGTTACTCCGACAGCCTCTATAATTCACCCCTCCACTTT; CDR3aa: CASSYSDSLYNSPLHF
j_gene: TRBJ2-5; abundance: .; d_gene: .; v_gene: TRBV5-4; CDR3nt: TGTGCCAGCAGCTTGCAGGGAGAGACCCAGTACTTC; CDR3aa: CASSLQGETQYF
j_gene: TRBJ2-7; abundance: .; d_gene: TRBD2; v_gene: TRBV5-1; CDR3nt: TGCGCCAGCAGCTTGGGACTAGCCTCCTACGAGCAGTACTTC; CDR3aa: CASSLGLASYEQYF
j_gene: TRBJ1-5; abundance: .; d_gene: TRBD1; v_gene: TRBV28; CDR3nt: TGTGCCAGCAGTTCCCTCCTCATGAGGACAGGGGGCGATAGCAATCAGCCCCAGCATTTT; CDR3aa: CASSSLLMRTGGDSNQPQHF
j_gene: TRBJ2-7; abundance: few; d_gene: .; v_gene: TRBV9; CDR3nt: TGTGCCAGCAGCGAGGGGGGGACAAGCTCCTACGAGCAGTACTTC; CDR3aa: CASSEGGTSSYEQYF
j_gene: TRBJ1-4; abundance: few; d_gene: .; v_gene: TRBV5-4; CDR3nt: TGTGCCAGCAGCGACGCCCGGGGGGCCTCGGGTGAAAAACTGTTTTTT; CDR3aa: CASSDARGASGEKLFF
j_gene: TRBJ1-5; abundance: .; d_gene: .; v_gene: TRBV19; CDR3nt: TGTGCCAGTAGTCTGGGAGGGGAGCAGCCCCAGCATTTT; CDR3aa: CASSLGGEQPQHF
j_gene: TRBJ1-4; abundance: .; d_gene: .; v_gene: TRBV5-4; CDR3nt: TGTGCCAGCAGCTTGGACCCCACTGCAACTAATGAAAAACTGTTTTTT; CDR3aa: CASSLDPTATNEKLFF